This TCR beta chain was captured by sequencing in a study of T cell changes during pregnancy in multiple sclerosis. Profiled with immunoSEQ multiplex PCR; TCRdb holds only in-frame clones, not every one. The sample records 85,000 to 100,000 clones, approximately 94% being singletons. Sequenced material: peripheral blood, taken after pregnancy. The sequence derives from a female donor with multiple sclerosis, enrolled in a pregnancy study.

CDR3 nucleotides: TGCGCCAGCAGTTATGGACTAGCGGGAGGCCATTCCGAGCAGTACTTC. It codes for CASSYGLAGGHSEQYF. V and J are TRBV4-1 and TRBJ2-7; the match to TRBD2 covers 14 bases. This CDR3 has 16 amino acids. From germline, CDR1 is MGHRA and CDR2 YSYEKL. V lost 6 bases to trimming and J lost 6 bases; unmatched junction nucleotides: 10.